A selection of T cell receptor beta chains follows, all from one sample in a study of blood T cell repertoires in COVID-19. Only in-frame clones appear in the TCRdb table, and some are missing; sequencing was by immunoSEQ multiplex PCR. Of about 9,900 clones listed, roughly 79% are singletons. Input material: peripheral blood. The receptors shown here come from a human donor in a cohort sampled during active COVID-19. Each CDR3 is given with its conserved first and last residue. D genes are given only for firm matches. Expanded clones are given a class, and other clones once, few, many or no size at all.

size: -
J: TRBJ2-1
V: TRBV5-1
D: -
DNA: TGCGCCAGCAGCTGGGGCGCGCCCAATGAGCAGTTCTTC
CDR3: CASSWGAPNEQFF

size: -
J: TRBJ2-3
V: TRBV5-4
D: TRBD1
DNA: TGTGCCAGCAGCAGGGACAGGGTCACAGATACGCAGTATTTT
CDR3: CASSRDRVTDTQYF

size: once
J: TRBJ2-7
V: TRBV9
D: TRBD1
DNA: TGTGCCAGCAGCGTAGACCACGGACAGGGGTCGGGGGAGCAGTACTTC
CDR3: CASSVDHGQGSGEQYF

size: few
J: TRBJ2-6
V: TRBV30
D: -
DNA: TGTGCCTGGACAAACTCTGGGGCCAACGTCCTGACTTTC
CDR3: CAWTNSGANVLTF

size: -
J: TRBJ2-2
V: TRBV5-1
D: TRBD1
DNA: TGCGCCAGCAGCCAGACAGGGGGCCGCGGGGAGCTGTTTTTT
CDR3: CASSQTGGRGELFF

size: -
J: TRBJ1-2
V: TRBV7-9
D: TRBD1
DNA: TGTGCCAGGGCCCCCTTAACAGGGGATGGCTACACCTTC
CDR3: CARAPLTGDGYTF

size: -
J: TRBJ1-1
V: TRBV28
D: -
DNA: TGTGCCAGCCACAGGGATTTGGAGAGCACTGAAGCTTTCTTT
CDR3: CASHRDLESTEAFF

size: -
J: TRBJ1-4
V: TRBV4-2
D: -
DNA: TGTGCCAGCAGCCAAGAGGGCAGAACTAATGAAAAACTGTTTTTT
CDR3: CASSQEGRTNEKLFF

size: -
J: TRBJ2-1
V: TRBV10-3
D: TRBD1
DNA: TGTGCCACCGGAGGACAGGGACATGAGCAGTTCTTC
CDR3: CATGGQGHEQFF

size: -
J: TRBJ2-2
V: TRBV5-1
D: -
DNA: TGCGCCAGCAGCTTGGCCAGAAACGGGGAGCTGTTTTTT
CDR3: CASSLARNGELFF

size: once
J: TRBJ2-7
V: TRBV18
D: -
DNA: TGTGCCAGCTCACCAACAGAGACCAACGAGCAGTACTTC
CDR3: CASSPTETNEQYF

size: -
J: TRBJ2-7
V: TRBV6-2/TRBV6-3
D: -
DNA: TGTGCCAGCAGTTACCGCTACGAGCAGTACTTC
CDR3: CASSYRYEQYF

size: -
J: TRBJ2-7
V: TRBV19
D: -
DNA: TGTGCCAGTAGTATTCACGGACGGGGCGAGCAGTACTTC
CDR3: CASSIHGRGEQYF

size: -
J: TRBJ2-7
V: TRBV4-3
D: -
DNA: TGCGCCAGCAGCCAAGATCGTCTAGGCGGGTACGAGCAGTACTTC
CDR3: CASSQDRLGGYEQYF

size: -
J: TRBJ2-7
V: TRBV27
D: TRBD1
DNA: TGTGCCAGCAGTCCTAACTCCGGGACAGGGGGTTACGAGCAGTACTTC
CDR3: CASSPNSGTGGYEQYF

size: -
J: TRBJ2-3
V: TRBV5-8
D: -
DNA: TGTGCCAGCAGCTTGACAGGTCGAGTAGATACGCAGTATTTT
CDR3: CASSLTGRVDTQYF

size: -
J: TRBJ1-3
V: TRBV6-6
D: TRBD1
DNA: TGTGCCAGCAGTCAAAGGGGGCGCGGTGGAAACACCATATATTTT
CDR3: CASSQRGRGGNTIYF

size: -
J: TRBJ1-6
V: TRBV4-3
D: -
DNA: TGCGCCAGCAGCCAAGATTACGCTGCAGCCTATAATTCACCCCTCCACTTT
CDR3: CASSQDYAAAYNSPLHF

size: -
J: TRBJ1-5
V: TRBV7-9
D: TRBD1
DNA: TGTGCCAGCAGCTGGACAGGGTCAGATCAGCCCCAGCATTTT
CDR3: CASSWTGSDQPQHF

size: -
J: TRBJ1-2
V: TRBV11-1
D: -
DNA: TGTGCCAGCAGCTTCAGGGGTTTTGGCTACACCTTC
CDR3: CASSFRGFGYTF

size: -
J: TRBJ2-2
V: TRBV19
D: -
DNA: TGTGCCAGTAGTAACGGGATGGACACCGGGGAGCTGTTTTTT
CDR3: CASSNGMDTGELFF

size: -
J: TRBJ2-7
V: TRBV9
D: TRBD2
DNA: TGTGCCAGCAGCGTAGTGGCTAGCGGGCCGACTAACGAGCAGTACTTC
CDR3: CASSVVASGPTNEQYF

size: -
J: TRBJ1-1
V: TRBV7-8
D: TRBD1
DNA: TGTGCCAGCAGCTTAGTGTTTGGGACAGGGAGGATGGGCACTGAAGCTTTCTTT
CDR3: CASSLVFGTGRMGTEAFF

size: -
J: TRBJ2-7
V: TRBV6-1
D: TRBD2
DNA: TGTGCCAGCAGTGAAGCAGGTTTGCGGGGGGCCAACTTC
CDR3: CASSEAGLRGANF

size: once
J: TRBJ1-2
V: TRBV7-8
D: TRBD1
DNA: TGTGCCAGCAGCTCCCGGACAGGGGGCAAGTATGGCTACACCTTC
CDR3: CASSSRTGGKYGYTF

size: -
J: TRBJ2-7
V: TRBV5-6
D: -
DNA: TGTGCCAGCAGCTTGTCACAGCTTTCCTACGAGCAGTACTTC
CDR3: CASSLSQLSYEQYF

size: -
J: TRBJ1-2
V: TRBV3-1/TRBV3-2
D: TRBD1
DNA: TGTGCCAGCAGCCGCGGACAGGGGGCAGGATATGGCTACACCTTC
CDR3: CASSRGQGAGYGYTF

size: -
J: TRBJ2-7
V: TRBV6-1
D: TRBD1
DNA: TGTGCCAGCAGTGTCCAGGGCTCCGGGACAGGGACCTACGAGCAGTACTTC
CDR3: CASSVQGSGTGTYEQYF

size: -
J: TRBJ1-2
V: TRBV29-1
D: TRBD1
DNA: TGCAGCGTTGGAGACAGGGGGAGCTATGGCTACACCTTC
CDR3: CSVGDRGSYGYTF

size: once
J: TRBJ1-3
V: TRBV7-8
D: -
DNA: TGTGCCAGCAGCTTAGAGCGGACGGCCTCTGGAAACACCATATATTTT
CDR3: CASSLERTASGNTIYF

size: -
J: TRBJ1-3
V: TRBV3-1/TRBV3-2
D: TRBD1
DNA: TGTGCCAGCAGCCAAGAGAGGGGGCGGCCTAGCTCTGGAAACACCATATATTTT
CDR3: CASSQERGRPSSGNTIYF

size: -
J: TRBJ2-2
V: TRBV15
D: -
DNA: TGTGCCACCAGCCCCGGGGGGCCCGGGGAGCTGTTTTTT
CDR3: CATSPGGPGELFF

size: -
J: TRBJ1-5
V: TRBV2
D: TRBD1
DNA: TGTGCCAGCAGCGATACCGGGACAGGCAATCAGCCCCAGCATTTT
CDR3: CASSDTGTGNQPQHF

size: -
J: TRBJ1-1
V: TRBV14
D: -
DNA: TGTGCCAGCGGGCAGGGAGGGAACACTGAAGCTTTCTTT
CDR3: CASGQGGNTEAFF

size: -
J: TRBJ2-5
V: TRBV3-1/TRBV3-2
D: TRBD2
DNA: TGTGCCAGCAGCCAGACTAGCGGGGGTCAAGAGACCCAGTACTTC
CDR3: CASSQTSGGQETQYF

size: -
J: TRBJ2-5
V: TRBV5-1
D: -
DNA: TGCGCCAGCAGCTTGGGACAGAAAGAGACCCAGTACTTC
CDR3: CASSLGQKETQYF

size: -
J: TRBJ2-7
V: TRBV19
D: -
DNA: TGTGCCAGTAGCCTGGGACATACGGAGGCCTACGAGCAGTACTTC
CDR3: CASSLGHTEAYEQYF

size: -
J: TRBJ2-7
V: TRBV6-2/TRBV6-3
D: TRBD2
DNA: TGTGCCAGCAGCCCCCCCCTAGCGGGAGGGATCCCCTACGAGCAGTACTTC
CDR3: CASSPPLAGGIPYEQYF

size: -
J: TRBJ1-1
V: TRBV5-4
D: -
DNA: TGTGCCAGCAGCTTGGCCAGGGCGAACACTGAAGCTTTCTTT
CDR3: CASSLARANTEAFF

size: -
J: TRBJ2-7
V: TRBV5-1
D: -
DNA: TGCGCCAGCAGCTTGATTCCAGGCCAGGGGGGCTCCTACGAGCAGTACTTC
CDR3: CASSLIPGQGGSYEQYF

size: -
J: TRBJ1-4
V: TRBV19
D: -
DNA: TGTGCCAGTAGTATTAGCTTTGGGGCCTCAACTAATGAAAAACTGTTTTTT
CDR3: CASSISFGASTNEKLFF

size: -
J: TRBJ2-2
V: TRBV5-6
D: -
DNA: TGTGCCAGCAGCTTGCGTCCCGGGGAGCTGTTTTTT
CDR3: CASSLRPGELFF

size: -
J: TRBJ2-7
V: TRBV7-2
D: TRBD1
DNA: TGTGCCAGCAGCTTAAGGACAGGGAAGGCCTACGAGCAGTACTTC
CDR3: CASSLRTGKAYEQYF

size: -
J: TRBJ1-5
V: TRBV6-1
D: -
DNA: TGTGCCAGCAGTGAGCCTAGAATTCTGAATCAGCCCCAGCATTTT
CDR3: CASSEPRILNQPQHF

size: few
J: TRBJ1-5
V: TRBV28
D: -
DNA: TGTGCCAGCACTGCAGGGATGATGGGGATTGATCAGCCCCAGCATTTT
CDR3: CASTAGMMGIDQPQHF